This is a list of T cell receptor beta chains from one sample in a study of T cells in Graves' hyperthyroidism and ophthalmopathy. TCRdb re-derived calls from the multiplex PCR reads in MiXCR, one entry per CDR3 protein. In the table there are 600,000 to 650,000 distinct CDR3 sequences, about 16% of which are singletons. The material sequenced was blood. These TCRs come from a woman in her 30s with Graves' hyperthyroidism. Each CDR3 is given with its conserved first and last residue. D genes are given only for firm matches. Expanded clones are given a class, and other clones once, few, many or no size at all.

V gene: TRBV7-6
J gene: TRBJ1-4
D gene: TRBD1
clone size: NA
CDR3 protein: CASSLDSGGVDEKLFF
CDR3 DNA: TGTGCCAGCAGTTTGGATTCAGGGGGCGTAGATGAAAAACTGTTTTTT

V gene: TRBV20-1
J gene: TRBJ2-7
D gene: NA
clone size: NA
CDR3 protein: CSASKLRDLTYEQYF
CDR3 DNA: TGCAGTGCTAGCAAATTGCGGGACTTAACCTACGAGCAGTACTTC

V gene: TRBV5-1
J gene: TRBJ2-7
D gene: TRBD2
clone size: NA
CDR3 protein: CASSLQAGDYEQYF
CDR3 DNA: TGCGCCAGCAGCTTACAAGCGGGGGACTACGAGCAGTACTTC

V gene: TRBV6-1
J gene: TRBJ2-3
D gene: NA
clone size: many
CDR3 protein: CASSEINTDTQYF
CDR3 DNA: TGTGCCAGCAGTGAGATAAACACAGATACGCAGTATTTT

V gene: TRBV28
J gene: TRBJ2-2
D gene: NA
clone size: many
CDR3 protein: CASSLGGRGSGELFF
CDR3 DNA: TGTGCCAGCAGTTTAGGAGGGCGAGGGTCCGGGGAGCTGTTTTTT

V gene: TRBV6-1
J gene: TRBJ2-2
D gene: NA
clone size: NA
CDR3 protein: CASSLQRLGSFSTGELFF
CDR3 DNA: TGTGCCAGCAGCCTCCAACGCCTTGGTAGCTTCTCCACCGGGGAGCTGTTTTTT

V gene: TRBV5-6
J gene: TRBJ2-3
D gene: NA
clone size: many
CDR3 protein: CASSLDDIDPADTQYF
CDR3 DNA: TGTGCCAGCAGCTTGGACGATATAGATCCGGCAGATACGCAGTATTTT

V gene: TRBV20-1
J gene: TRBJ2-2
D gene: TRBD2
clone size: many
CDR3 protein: CSARGAGGPNTGELFF
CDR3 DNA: TGCAGTGCTAGAGGTGCGGGAGGGCCGAACACCGGGGAGCTGTTTTTT

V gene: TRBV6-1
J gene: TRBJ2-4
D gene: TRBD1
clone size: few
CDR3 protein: CASGTGDYSIQYF
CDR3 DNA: TGTGCCAGCGGGACAGGGGACTATAGCATTCAGTACTTC

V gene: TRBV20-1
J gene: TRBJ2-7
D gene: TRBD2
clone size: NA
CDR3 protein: CSTRLTSGRANEQYF
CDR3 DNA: TGCAGTACTAGGTTGACTAGCGGGAGGGCAAATGAGCAGTACTTC

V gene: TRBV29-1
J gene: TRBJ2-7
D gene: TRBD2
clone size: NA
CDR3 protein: CSVVLPLRGRAGEQYF
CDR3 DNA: TGCAGCGTTGTTTTACCCCTGCGCGGGAGGGCCGGCGAGCAGTACTTC

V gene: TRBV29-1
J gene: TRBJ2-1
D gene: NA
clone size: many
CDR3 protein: CSVFTGGDNEQFF
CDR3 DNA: TGCAGCGTCTTTACAGGGGGGGACAATGAGCAGTTCTTC

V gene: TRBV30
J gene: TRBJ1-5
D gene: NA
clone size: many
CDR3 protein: CAWSVPLQGNQPQHF
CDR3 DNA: TGTGCCTGGAGTGTACCGCTACAAGGGAATCAGCCCCAGCATTTT

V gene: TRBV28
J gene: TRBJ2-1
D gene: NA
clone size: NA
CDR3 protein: CATGDPKGEQFF
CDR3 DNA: TGTGCCACAGGGGACCCCAAGGGAGAGCAGTTCTTC

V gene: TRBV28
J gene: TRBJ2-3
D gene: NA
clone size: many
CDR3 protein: CASRYIRSDTQYF
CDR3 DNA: TGTGCCAGCAGGTATATACGGTCAGATACGCAGTATTTT

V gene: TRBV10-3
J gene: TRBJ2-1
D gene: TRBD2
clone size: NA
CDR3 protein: CAISEQAGGQVEQFF
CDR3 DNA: TGTGCCATCAGTGAGCAGGCGGGAGGGCAGGTTGAGCAGTTCTTC

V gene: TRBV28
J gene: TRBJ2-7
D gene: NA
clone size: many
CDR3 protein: CASSFGGETTSTAYEQYF
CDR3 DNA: TGTGCCAGCAGTTTTGGGGGTGAGACAACTAGTACTGCATACGAGCAGTACTTC

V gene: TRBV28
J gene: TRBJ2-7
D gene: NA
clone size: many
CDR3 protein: CASSLSPGGSYEQYF
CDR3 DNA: TGTGCCAGCAGTTTATCCCCAGGGGGGAGCTACGAGCAGTACTTC

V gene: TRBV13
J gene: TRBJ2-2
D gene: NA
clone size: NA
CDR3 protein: CASKLGVYTGELFF
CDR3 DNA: TGTGCCAGCAAACTGGGGGTATACACCGGGGAGCTGTTTTTT

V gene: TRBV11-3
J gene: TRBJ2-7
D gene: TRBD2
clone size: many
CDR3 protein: CASSSGLAGGSSYEQYF
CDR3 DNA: TGTGCCAGCAGCTCGGGACTAGCGGGAGGTTCTTCCTACGAGCAGTACTTC

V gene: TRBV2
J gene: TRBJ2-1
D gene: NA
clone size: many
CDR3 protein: CASTSSSLHSYNEQFF
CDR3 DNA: TGTGCCAGCACCTCCTCTAGTCTCCACTCCTACAATGAGCAGTTCTTC

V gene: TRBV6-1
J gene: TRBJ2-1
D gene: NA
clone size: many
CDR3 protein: CASRRSFYNEQFF
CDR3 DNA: TGTGCCAGCAGGAGAAGTTTCTACAATGAGCAGTTCTTC

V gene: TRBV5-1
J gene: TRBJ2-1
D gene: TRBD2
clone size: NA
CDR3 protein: CASSLAQRGEQFF
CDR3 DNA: TGCGCCAGCAGCTTGGCCCAGCGGGGTGAGCAGTTCTTC

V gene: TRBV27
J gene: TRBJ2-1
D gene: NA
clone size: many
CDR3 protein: CASSFEGGGYNEQFF
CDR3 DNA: TGTGCCAGCAGTTTTGAGGGAGGGGGCTACAATGAGCAGTTCTTC

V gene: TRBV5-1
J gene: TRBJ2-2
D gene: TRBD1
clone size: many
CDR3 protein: CASRPGQGASRELFF
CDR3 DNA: TGCGCCAGCAGGCCTGGACAGGGTGCATCCCGGGAGCTGTTTTTT

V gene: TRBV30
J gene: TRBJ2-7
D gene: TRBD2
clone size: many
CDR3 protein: CAWSTGLAGYEQYF
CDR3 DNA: TGTGCCTGGAGTACCGGACTAGCAGGTTACGAGCAGTACTTC